These 25 T cell receptor beta chains were all obtained from the same sample, sequenced in a study of shared clonotypes between healthy human individuals. TCRdb's table, derived via immunoSEQ multiplex PCR, lists solely in-frame clones and lacks some. The sample records around 600,000 clones, more than 95% being singletons. Sequenced material: naive CD4+ T cells sorted from blood. Specified subset: CD45RA+ positively selected. These receptors were collected from a woman aged 25-40 years in good health.

The chain uses TRBV12-5 and TRBJ1-2; D ambiguous. The CDR3 runs 17 residues. The ends were cut back, 0 bases at V and 4 bases at J, with 18 bases in the middle. Germline V lookup: CDR1 LGHNT, CDR2 FRNRAP. CDR3 sequence (DNA): TGTGCTAGTGGTTTGGTTCGGTTCACCGAAACCCTCTATGGCTACACCTTC. Amino acids: CASGLVRFTETLYGYTF. Variable domain in full (rest from reference TRBV12-5 and TRBJ1-2): DARVTQTPRHKVTEMGQEVTMRCQPILGHNTVFWYRQTMMQGLELLAYFRNRAPLDDSGMPKDRFSAEMPDATLATLKIQPSEPRDSAVYFCASGLVRFTETLYGYTFGSGTRLTVV.

This chain uses TRBV10-1 with TRBJ1-2; perhaps TRBD1 as D (6 bases). Germline assignment: CDR1 WNHNN and CDR2 SYGVQD (reference sequence). V was cut by 8 bases and J by 2 bases, with 12 bases left in between. This CDR3 has 13 amino acids. CDR3 loop: CASAPQGNYGYTF. CDR3 in DNA: TGCGCCAGCGCCCCACAGGGAAACTATGGCTACACCTTC.

The chain combines TRBV4-1 with TRBJ2-3, with 10 bases lining up with TRBD2. CDR3 length equals 18 residues. V trimming: 1 base; J trimming: 2 bases; junction bases outside the gene matches: 9. Germline V gene sequence: CDR1 MGHRA, CDR2 YSYEKL. The CDR3 DNA is TGCGCCAGCAGCCAAGGTCGGTTACTAGCGGGGAACACAGATACGCAGTATTTT. It is translated as CASSQGRLLAGNTDTQYF.

V is TRBV7-7 and J is TRBJ1-6; weak D call: TRBD1 (6 bases). Germline-derived CDR1 and CDR2 are SSHAT and FNYEAQ (reference sequence). V gave up 5 bases and J gave up 9 bases, with 17 bases separating them. The length of the CDR3 is 15 residues. CDR3 DNA: TGTGCCAGCAGCAACCGACAGGCGCTAGGTTCACCCCTCCACTTT. It specifies CASSNRQALGSPLHF.

This rearrangement joins TRBV11-3 to TRBJ2-1; D assignment may be TRBD1 or TRBD2 (5 bases each). V was pared by 0 bases and J by 9 bases, with 12 bases between. Looked up from germline, CDR1 is SGHNT and CDR2 is YENEEA. CDR3 length: 14 amino acids. CDR3: CASSLDGTSGEQFF. Here the CDR3 DNA reads TGTGCCAGCAGCTTAGACGGGACCTCGGGTGAGCAGTTCTTC.

The gene calls are TRBV6-5 and TRBJ2-1; 12 positions agree with TRBD2. Germline trimming cut 5 bases from V and 8 bases from J; bases unmatched to any gene: 7. The CDR3 has 15 residues. Germline lookup yields CDR1 MNHEY and CDR2 SVGAGI. The CDR3 bases are TGTGCCAGCAGTATGACTAGCGGGAGTTTAGATGAGCAGTTCTTC. This sequence encodes CASSMTSGSLDEQFF.

CDR3 nucleotide sequence: TGTGCCAGCAGTTACAAGACAGGTAGCAATCAGCCCCAGCATTTT. Amino acids: CASSYKTGSNQPQHF. The chain recombines TRBV28 with TRBJ1-5; tentative D call: TRBD1 (6 bases). V lost 4 bases to trimming and J lost 0 bases, with 10 bases between them. Germline CDR1 MDHEN, CDR2 SYDVKM. The length of the CDR3 is 15 residues.

V usage is TRBV19 and J usage is TRBJ1-5; D is unclear. Germline CDR1 and CDR2: LNHDA and SQIVND (reference sequence). V was cut by 8 bases and J by 0 bases, with 14 bases left in between. The CDR3 is 15 amino acids. The CDR3: CASHLTGRSNQPQHF. DNA for the CDR3: TGTGCCAGTCATTTGACCGGGCGTAGCAATCAGCCCCAGCATTTT.

V usage is TRBV25-1 and J usage is TRBJ2-1, with TRBD2 matching over 8 bases. The CDR3 covers 13 residues. Germline values: CDR1 MGHDK, CDR2 SYGVNS. Germline trimming cut 7 bases from V and 5 bases from J; bases unmatched to any gene: 4. The CDR3 DNA is TGTGCCAGCACGGGGACTAGTAACAATGAGCAGTTCTTC. It specifies CASTGTSNNEQFF.

This clone was found once. This rearrangement joins TRBV30 to TRBJ2-3, with 7 bases fitting TRBD1. The length of the CDR3 is 14 residues. Trimming took 8 bases from V and 4 from J; bases not matched to a gene: 12. Per the germline V gene, CDR1 is GTSNPN and CDR2 is SVGIG (reference sequence). CDR3 nucleotides: TGTGCCGCCCGGGACAGAGGAATGGCAGATACGCAGTATTTT. It specifies CAARDRGMADTQYF.

The genes are TRBV6-1 and TRBJ2-7; D might be TRBD1 or TRBD2, each matching 5 bases. Trimming removed 10 bases from V and 8 bases from J, with 21 bases in between. The CDR3 has 13 amino acids. The germline CDR1 and CDR2 sequences are MNHNS and SASEGT. Here the CDR3 reads CATFSGDLIQQYF. Written as DNA, the CDR3 is TGTGCCACATTTTCCGGGGACCTAATACAGCAGTACTTC.

The chain combines TRBV19 with TRBJ2-7, with D perhaps matching TRBD1 or TRBD2 (5 bases each). The V and J ends lost 5 bases and 3 bases respectively, with 14 bases between them. The CDR3 consists of 14 residues. Germline V gene data show CDR1 as LNHDA and CDR2 as SQIVND (reference sequence). Written as DNA, the CDR3 is TGTGCCAGTAGTCCGGGGACGGCCGTCTACGAGCAGTACTTC. It encodes CASSPGTAVYEQYF.

The gene calls are TRBV28 and TRBJ2-7; TRBD1 aligns across 8 bases. Germline V gene data show CDR1 as MDHEN and CDR2 as SYDVKM. The CDR3 totals 12 residues. V was clipped by 5 bases and J by 6 bases; unmatched bases: 3. The CDR3 sequence: CASSQQGVEQYF. DNA of the CDR3: TGTGCCAGCAGTCAACAGGGGGTCGAGCAGTACTTC.

V usage is TRBV21-1 and J usage is TRBJ2-5; TRBD1, the table's D call, lacks a check against the DNA. TRBV21-1 counts as a pseudogene. The CDR3 has 16 residues. The CDR3 sequence: CASSNPDRAIEVTQYF. Written as DNA, the CDR3 is TGTGCCAGCAGCAATCCGGACAGGGCTATTGAAGTGACCCAGTACTTC.

V and J are TRBV15 and TRBJ2-1; no firm D call. CDR3 length: 16 amino acids. The germline CDR1 and CDR2 sequences are LNHNV and YYDKDF (reference sequence). V was trimmed by 0 bases and J by 0 bases, leaving 9 bases between them. The CDR3 region has the DNA TGTGCCACCAGCAGAGATCGGATATTCTCCTACAATGAGCAGTTCTTC. Translated: CATSRDRIFSYNEQFF.

This chain joins TRBV2 and TRBJ1-3, with TRBD1 matching over 9 bases. J was trimmed by 4 bases and V by 5 bases; bases with no gene match: 9. The germline gives CDR1 SNHLY, CDR2 FYNNEI. There are 16 residues in the CDR3. Written as DNA, the CDR3 is TGTGCCAGCAGTTCCTTACAGGGGGCGCCAGGAAACACCATATATTTT. Protein: CASSSLQGAPGNTIYF. Drawing the rest from reference TRBV2 and TRBJ1-3, the complete variable domain is EPEVTQTPSHQVTQMGQEVILRCVPISNHLYFYWYRQILGQKVEFLVSFYNNEISEKSEIFDDQFSVERPDGSNFTLKIRSTKLEDSAMYFCASSSLQGAPGNTIYFGEGSWLTVV.

The rearrangement links TRBV4-2 to TRBJ2-7, with 8 positions matching TRBD1. In germline, CDR1 is LGHNA, CDR2 YNFKEQ. This CDR3 has 14 residues. Germline trimming cut 0 bases from V and 3 bases from J; bases unmatched to any gene: 1. In nucleotides, the CDR3 is TGTGCCAGCAGCCAAGAAGGACAGGGCTACGAGCAGTACTTC. Residues: CASSQEGQGYEQYF.

This chain connects TRBV9 to TRBJ2-3; tentative D call: TRBD1 (6 bases). Germline V gene data show CDR1 as SGDLS and CDR2 as YYNGEE. The CDR3 extends over 15 amino acids. The V gene lost 4 bases and the J gene lost 3 bases, with 15 bases spanning the gap. CDR3 nucleotides: TGTGCCAGCAGCCCCAGGGGTAGCGTGACAGATACGCAGTATTTT. Its protein is CASSPRGSVTDTQYF.

This chain links TRBV27 with TRBJ1-3; possibly TRBD1 for D (6 bases). CDR1 is MNHEY and CDR2 is SMNVEV in the germline V gene (reference sequence). The V gene lost 8 bases and the J gene lost 4 bases, with 15 bases spanning the gap. CDR3 length: 14 residues. The CDR3 bases are TGTGCCAGCCGGGCGTGGGGGCTAGGAAACACCATATATTTT. This translates into CASRAWGLGNTIYF.

The genes are TRBV25-1 and TRBJ2-1; weak D call: TRBD2 (5 bases). The CDR3 extends over 16 amino acids. The ends were cut back, 10 bases at V and 5 bases at J, with 24 bases in the middle. CDR1 is MGHDK and CDR2 is SYGVNS in the germline V gene. CDR3 nucleotides: TGTGCCACGTCCACTCCGAACGGGGTGTCTCACAATGAGCAGTTCTTC. As protein: CATSTPNGVSHNEQFF.

About this clone: Other DNA sequences in this specimen translate into the identical CDR3. The chain joins TRBV28 to TRBJ2-7; 7 nucleotides match TRBD2. J lost 3 bases, V lost 6 bases, and 8 bases had no gene match. Germline lookup yields CDR1 MDHEN and CDR2 SYDVKM. This CDR3 region has 14 residues. This chain's CDR3 is CASRGTGGSYEQYF. As DNA, the CDR3 is TGTGCCAGCAGGGGGACGGGGGGAAGCTACGAGCAGTACTTC.

The table lists this clone with a count of one. The gene calls are TRBV5-4 and TRBJ1-2; D gene uncertain. The CDR3 contains 14 residues. From germline, CDR1 is SGHNT and CDR2 YYREEE (reference sequence). V was trimmed by 4 bases and J by 8 bases, leaving 18 bases between them. The CDR3 loop is CASSITTHSVGYTF. The CDR3 region has the DNA TGTGCCAGCAGCATTACGACCCACTCGGTCGGCTACACCTTC.

The rearrangement links TRBV4-1 to TRBJ2-7; no reliable D call. CDR1 MGHRA and CDR2 YSYEKL come from the germline V gene. The V end was cut by 0 bases, the J end by 2 bases, with 8 bases between. This CDR3 is built from 14 residues. In DNA, the CDR3 is TGCGCCAGCAGCCAAGATTCATCCACCTACGAGCAGTACTTC. Residues: CASSQDSSTYEQYF.

The rearrangement joins TRBV4-2 to TRBJ2-5; 9 nucleotides agree with TRBD1. The germline V gene encodes CDR1 LGHNA and CDR2 YNFKEQ. J lost 5 bases, V lost 2 bases, and 6 bases had no gene match. This CDR3 has 15 amino acids. The CDR3: CASSQYRGRGETQYF. The CDR3 DNA reads TGTGCCAGCAGCCAATACAGGGGGCGCGGGGAGACCCAGTACTTC.

V and J are TRBV5-1 and TRBJ2-5, with a tentative D call TRBD2 (6 bases). V was clipped by 1 base and J by 3 bases, with 10 bases between them. The CDR3 is made up of 14 amino acids. From germline, CDR1 is SGHRS and CDR2 YFSETQ. In nucleotides, the CDR3 is TGCGCCAGCAGCTTGCTGGGGGGAGAAGAGACCCAGTACTTC. The encoded protein is CASSLLGGEETQYF.